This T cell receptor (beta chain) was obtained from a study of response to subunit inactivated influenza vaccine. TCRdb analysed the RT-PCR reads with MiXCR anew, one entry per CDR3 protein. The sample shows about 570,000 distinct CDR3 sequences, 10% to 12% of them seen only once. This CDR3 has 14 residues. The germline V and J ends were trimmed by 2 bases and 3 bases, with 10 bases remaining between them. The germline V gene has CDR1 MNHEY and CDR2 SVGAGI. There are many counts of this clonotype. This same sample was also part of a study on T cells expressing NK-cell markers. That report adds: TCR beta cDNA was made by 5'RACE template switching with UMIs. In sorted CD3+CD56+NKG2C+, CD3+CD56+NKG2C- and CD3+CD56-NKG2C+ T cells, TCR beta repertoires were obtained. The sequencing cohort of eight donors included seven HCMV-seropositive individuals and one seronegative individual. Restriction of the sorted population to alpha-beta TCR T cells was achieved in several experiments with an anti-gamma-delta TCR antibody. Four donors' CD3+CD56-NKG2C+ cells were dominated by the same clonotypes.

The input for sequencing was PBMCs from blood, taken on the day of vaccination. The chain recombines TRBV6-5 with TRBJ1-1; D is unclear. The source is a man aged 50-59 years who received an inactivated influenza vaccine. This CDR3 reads CASSYESQDTEAFF. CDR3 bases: TGTGCCAGCAGTTACGAAAGCCAAGACACTGAAGCTTTCTTT.